This TCR beta chain derives from a study of glioma-infiltrating T cells after dendritic cell vaccination. Sequenced by immunoSEQ multiplex PCR; TCRdb stores in-frame clones only, minus some. The sample consists of roughly 62,000 clones, about 80% of them appearing once. Time point noted: after dendritic cell vaccination, including at tumor progression/relapse. The CDR3 covers 15 residues. The germline V and J ends were trimmed by 4 bases and 10 bases, with 18 bases remaining between them. Germline CDR1 is SGDLS and CDR2 is YYNGEE. This TCR was recovered from a human donor with glioblastoma. This specimen consisted of blood, obtained after dendritic cell vaccination. V is TRBV9 and J is TRBJ1-6; weak D call: TRBD1 (6 bases). This chain's CDR3 is CASSYSHGRGSPLHF. The DNA of the CDR3 is TGTGCCAGCAGCTACAGCCACGGCAGGGGCTCACCCCTCCACTTT.